The rows below give T cell receptor beta chains drawn from one sample of a study of T-cell memory formation after mild COVID-19. One entry per CDR3 protein results from TCRdb running MiXCR on the 5' RACE reads. Here the sample spans 200,000 to 250,000 distinct CDR3 sequences, over 9.5% being singletons. Specimen: PBMCs or a T cell subset sorted from them (not recorded which). These TCRs come from a young man who had mild COVID-19 (a few samples of this study predate the infection). Cell type and time point are not known. CDR3s include the opening cysteine and the closing phenylalanine or tryptophan. The D gene is left open where the match is weak. The size of a clone is reported for some rows only, either as once, few or many, or as a class for expanded clones.

V gene: TRBV7-2; J gene: TRBJ2-3; D gene: TRBD2; clone size: .; CDR3 DNA: TGTGCCAGCAGAAAACCGGGACTAGAGTCAGATACGCAGTATTTT; CDR3 protein: CASRKPGLESDTQYF
V gene: TRBV28; J gene: TRBJ2-1; D gene: .; clone size: .; CDR3 DNA: TGTGCCAGCTTTTTTCGGGGATCCTACAATGAGCAGTTCTTC; CDR3 protein: CASFFRGSYNEQFF
V gene: TRBV27; J gene: TRBJ2-3; D gene: .; clone size: few; CDR3 DNA: TGTGCCAGCAGTTTATCGCTCCTAGCGACAGATACGCAGTATTTT; CDR3 protein: CASSLSLLATDTQYF
V gene: TRBV5-1; J gene: TRBJ2-1; D gene: .; clone size: few; CDR3 DNA: TGCGCCAGCAGCTTGGTACCGGGCCAGGCCGATGAGCAGTTCTTC; CDR3 protein: CASSLVPGQADEQFF
V gene: TRBV25-1; J gene: TRBJ1-1; D gene: .; clone size: .; CDR3 DNA: TGTGCCAGCAGCGAAGGGTATTGGGTGAACACTGAAGCTTTCTTT; CDR3 protein: CASSEGYWVNTEAFF
V gene: TRBV7-4; J gene: TRBJ2-7; D gene: TRBD1; clone size: .; CDR3 DNA: TGTGCCAGCAGCTCACCTCACCGGGACAGGGGGCGAACCGGCTCCCACGAGCAGTACTTC; CDR3 protein: CASSSPHRDRGRTGSHEQYF
V gene: TRBV20-1; J gene: TRBJ1-5; D gene: TRBD1; clone size: few; CDR3 DNA: TGCAGTGCTATACTAAGGCCGGGACAGGGGGAGCCCCAGCATTTT; CDR3 protein: CSAILRPGQGEPQHF
V gene: TRBV20-1; J gene: TRBJ1-6; D gene: .; clone size: few; CDR3 DNA: TGCAGTGCTAGAGAGACGGCCAATAATTCACCCCTCCACTTT; CDR3 protein: CSARETANNSPLHF
V gene: TRBV5-1; J gene: TRBJ2-7; D gene: TRBD1; clone size: .; CDR3 DNA: TGCGCCAGCAACTACGAAGCCGGGACAGGGATCTACGAGCAGTACTTC; CDR3 protein: CASNYEAGTGIYEQYF
V gene: TRBV15; J gene: TRBJ2-3; D gene: .; clone size: .; CDR3 DNA: TGTGCCACCAGCAGAGATGGGCATCGAGCCTCCCCCACAGATACGCAGTATTTT; CDR3 protein: CATSRDGHRASPTDTQYF
V gene: TRBV7-2; J gene: TRBJ1-5; D gene: .; clone size: many; CDR3 DNA: TGTGCCAGCAGCCCCCACGGGGGTCGAGATCAGCCCCAGCATTTT; CDR3 protein: CASSPHGGRDQPQHF
V gene: TRBV7-8; J gene: TRBJ2-1; D gene: .; clone size: .; CDR3 DNA: TGTGCCAGCAGCTTGGGGCTATACAATGAGCAGTTCTTC; CDR3 protein: CASSLGLYNEQFF
V gene: TRBV6-6; J gene: TRBJ2-3; D gene: TRBD2; clone size: .; CDR3 DNA: TGTGCCAGCAGTTCACCCTCTCCCAACTTAGCGGGGTTCACAGATACGCAGTATTTT; CDR3 protein: CASSSPSPNLAGFTDTQYF
V gene: TRBV4-2; J gene: TRBJ1-4; D gene: .; clone size: .; CDR3 DNA: TGTGCCAGCAGCCAAGGGGGCGGGTATGAAAAACTGTTTTTT; CDR3 protein: CASSQGGGYEKLFF
V gene: TRBV4-2; J gene: TRBJ2-5; D gene: .; clone size: .; CDR3 DNA: TGTGCCAGCAGCCGGCAAGGGGACGGAATCGGAGAGACCCAGTACTTC; CDR3 protein: CASSRQGDGIGETQYF
V gene: TRBV4-3; J gene: TRBJ2-5; D gene: TRBD2; clone size: few; CDR3 DNA: TGCGCCAGCAGCCAAGACGTCGGGGGGTGGGAGACCCAGTACTTC; CDR3 protein: CASSQDVGGWETQYF
V gene: TRBV20-1; J gene: TRBJ2-3; D gene: .; clone size: few; CDR3 DNA: TGCAGTGCTAGAAAAACGATGGCAGATACGCAGTATTTT; CDR3 protein: CSARKTMADTQYF
V gene: TRBV12-3/TRBV12-4; J gene: TRBJ1-5; D gene: .; clone size: .; CDR3 DNA: TGTGCCAGCAGTTTAGCCCTTGGGGGGGGATCGGTATACAGACCTAATCAGCCCCAGCATTTT; CDR3 protein: CASSLALGGGSVYRPNQPQHF
V gene: TRBV12-3/TRBV12-4; J gene: TRBJ2-2; D gene: .; clone size: .; CDR3 DNA: TGTGCCAGCAGTACCACCGAACACACCGGGGAGCTGTTTTTT; CDR3 protein: CASSTTEHTGELFF
V gene: TRBV20-1; J gene: TRBJ2-2; D gene: .; clone size: .; CDR3 DNA: TGCAGTGCTCCGGGACGGCAGAACACCGGGGAGCTGTTTTTT; CDR3 protein: CSAPGRQNTGELFF
V gene: TRBV7-2; J gene: TRBJ2-7; D gene: .; clone size: few; CDR3 DNA: TGTGCCAGCAGCTTACCCTGGGGGCCCTCCTACGAGCAGTACTTC; CDR3 protein: CASSLPWGPSYEQYF
V gene: TRBV2; J gene: TRBJ2-1; D gene: .; clone size: many; CDR3 DNA: TGTGCCAGCAGTGAAGACTCAAATGAGCAGTTCTTC; CDR3 protein: CASSEDSNEQFF
V gene: TRBV7-2; J gene: TRBJ2-5; D gene: .; clone size: .; CDR3 DNA: TGTGCCAGCACCAGGCAGGGGGGGCAAGAGACCCAGTACTTC; CDR3 protein: CASTRQGGQETQYF
V gene: TRBV5-1; J gene: TRBJ2-2; D gene: .; clone size: few; CDR3 DNA: TGCGCCAGCAGCCCGGGACTCGCGGACGGGGAGCTGTTTTTT; CDR3 protein: CASSPGLADGELFF
V gene: TRBV27; J gene: TRBJ1-1; D gene: .; clone size: .; CDR3 DNA: TGTGCCAGCAGTTTCTCTGGGTCCCACACTGAAGCTTTCTTT; CDR3 protein: CASSFSGSHTEAFF
V gene: TRBV3-1; J gene: TRBJ1-5; D gene: .; clone size: .; CDR3 DNA: TGTGCCAGCAGCCAACGCAATCAGCCCCAGCATTTT; CDR3 protein: CASSQRNQPQHF
V gene: TRBV11-3; J gene: TRBJ2-2; D gene: .; clone size: few; CDR3 DNA: TGTGCCAGCAGCCTCGGGACGTCGAACACCGGGGAGCTGTTTTTT; CDR3 protein: CASSLGTSNTGELFF
V gene: TRBV6-6; J gene: TRBJ2-5; D gene: .; clone size: few; CDR3 DNA: TGTGCCAGCAGTTACTCGAGGGGGGACCAAGAGACCCAGTACTTC; CDR3 protein: CASSYSRGDQETQYF
V gene: TRBV5-6; J gene: TRBJ1-3; D gene: .; clone size: many; CDR3 DNA: TGTGCCAGCAGCTCAACAGGGAGCTCTGGAAACACCATATATTTT; CDR3 protein: CASSSTGSSGNTIYF
V gene: TRBV5-1; J gene: TRBJ2-3; D gene: .; clone size: .; CDR3 DNA: TGCGCCAGCAGCGAGACAGTCCATGGCACAGATACGCAGTATTTT; CDR3 protein: CASSETVHGTDTQYF
V gene: TRBV7-2; J gene: TRBJ1-6; D gene: TRBD1; clone size: .; CDR3 DNA: TGTGCCAGCAGCGCCCGACAGGGGGCGAATTCACCCCTCCACTTT; CDR3 protein: CASSARQGANSPLHF
V gene: TRBV25-1; J gene: TRBJ1-4; D gene: TRBD1; clone size: many; CDR3 DNA: TGTGCCAGCAGTGAAAGGACAGGGTATGGAAAACTGTTTTTT; CDR3 protein: CASSERTGYGKLFF
V gene: TRBV15; J gene: TRBJ1-2; D gene: TRBD1; clone size: few; CDR3 DNA: TGTGCCACCAGCCGACAGGGTTATGGCTACACCTTC; CDR3 protein: CATSRQGYGYTF
V gene: TRBV10-3; J gene: TRBJ2-3; D gene: .; clone size: many; CDR3 DNA: TGTGCCATCAGAGGAACCTTGGGGGTAGCGGGCACAGATACGCAGTATTTT; CDR3 protein: CAIRGTLGVAGTDTQYF
V gene: TRBV5-1; J gene: TRBJ2-2; D gene: TRBD2; clone size: few; CDR3 DNA: TGCGCCAGCAGTAGGACTAGCCCGAACACCGGGGAGCTGTTTTTT; CDR3 protein: CASSRTSPNTGELFF
V gene: TRBV7-2; J gene: TRBJ2-3; D gene: TRBD1; clone size: many; CDR3 DNA: TGTGCCAGCAGCTTAACAGGGGCAGATACGCAGTATTTT; CDR3 protein: CASSLTGADTQYF
V gene: TRBV7-6; J gene: TRBJ1-5; D gene: .; clone size: .; CDR3 DNA: TGTGCCAGCAACCCCGGGGAGGGCCAGCCCCAGCATTTT; CDR3 protein: CASNPGEGQPQHF
V gene: TRBV19; J gene: TRBJ1-6; D gene: .; clone size: .; CDR3 DNA: TGTGCCAGTAGTATGCCCCGTAGAGGACAATCTCTCCACTTT; CDR3 protein: CASSMPRRGQSLHF
V gene: TRBV20-1; J gene: TRBJ2-4; D gene: TRBD2; clone size: .; CDR3 DNA: TGCAGTGCCCCTAGCGGGGCCCACATTCAGTACTTC; CDR3 protein: CSAPSGAHIQYF
V gene: TRBV5-4; J gene: TRBJ2-5; D gene: TRBD2; clone size: many; CDR3 DNA: TGTGCCAGCAGCGTTGTCCTAGCGGGACAAGAGACCCAGTACTTC; CDR3 protein: CASSVVLAGQETQYF
V gene: TRBV4-3; J gene: TRBJ2-2; D gene: .; clone size: few; CDR3 DNA: TGCGCCAGCAGCCATAGACCTAACACCGGGGAGCTGTTTTTT; CDR3 protein: CASSHRPNTGELFF
V gene: TRBV9; J gene: TRBJ2-4; D gene: .; clone size: few; CDR3 DNA: TGTGCCAGCAGTCGCGTCGGGGCCGGGAACATTCAGTACTTC; CDR3 protein: CASSRVGAGNIQYF
V gene: TRBV7-6; J gene: TRBJ2-1; D gene: TRBD1; clone size: few; CDR3 DNA: TGTGCCAGCAGCTTAGGACCTACAGGGGGCAATGAGCAGTTCTTC; CDR3 protein: CASSLGPTGGNEQFF
V gene: TRBV15; J gene: TRBJ1-6; D gene: .; clone size: few; CDR3 DNA: TGTGCCACCCGGTCACAGGTTAATTCACCCCTCCACTTT; CDR3 protein: CATRSQVNSPLHF
V gene: TRBV5-1; J gene: TRBJ1-2; D gene: .; clone size: .; CDR3 DNA: TGCGCCAGCAGCTTGGCCCCAGGGGCAGGGGATGGCTACACCTTC; CDR3 protein: CASSLAPGAGDGYTF
V gene: TRBV24-1; J gene: TRBJ2-3; D gene: .; clone size: few; CDR3 DNA: TGTGCCACCAGTGATCCGGGGGGCACAGATACGCAGTATTTT; CDR3 protein: CATSDPGGTDTQYF
V gene: TRBV24-1; J gene: TRBJ2-3; D gene: .; clone size: few; CDR3 DNA: TGTGCCACCAGTGAAGGGACCACAGATACGCAGTATTTT; CDR3 protein: CATSEGTTDTQYF
V gene: TRBV5-1; J gene: TRBJ2-1; D gene: .; clone size: .; CDR3 DNA: TGCTCCAGCAGCTTGTTGGGGCCTGAGCAGTTCTTC; CDR3 protein: CSSSLLGPEQFF
V gene: TRBV12-3/TRBV12-4; J gene: TRBJ1-2; D gene: .; clone size: few; CDR3 DNA: TGTGCCAGCAGCACAGGGTGGGGCTACACCTTC; CDR3 protein: CASSTGWGYTF
V gene: TRBV5-1; J gene: TRBJ1-1; D gene: .; clone size: few; CDR3 DNA: TGCGCCAGCAGCATGGACACTGTTGAAGCTTTCTTT; CDR3 protein: CASSMDTVEAFF
V gene: TRBV20-1; J gene: TRBJ2-5; D gene: .; clone size: .; CDR3 DNA: TGCAGTGCTCCCGTATGGGGAGCTCAAGAGACCCAGTACTTC; CDR3 protein: CSAPVWGAQETQYF
V gene: TRBV4-1; J gene: TRBJ1-2; D gene: .; clone size: few; CDR3 DNA: TGCGCCAGCAGCCAAGAGAGCATCCGAGCAAGGGGCTACACCTTC; CDR3 protein: CASSQESIRARGYTF
V gene: TRBV24-1; J gene: TRBJ2-2; D gene: .; clone size: many; CDR3 DNA: TGTGCCACCAGTGACCCTCGACGGGGGACCCACGGGGAGCTGTTTTTT; CDR3 protein: CATSDPRRGTHGELFF